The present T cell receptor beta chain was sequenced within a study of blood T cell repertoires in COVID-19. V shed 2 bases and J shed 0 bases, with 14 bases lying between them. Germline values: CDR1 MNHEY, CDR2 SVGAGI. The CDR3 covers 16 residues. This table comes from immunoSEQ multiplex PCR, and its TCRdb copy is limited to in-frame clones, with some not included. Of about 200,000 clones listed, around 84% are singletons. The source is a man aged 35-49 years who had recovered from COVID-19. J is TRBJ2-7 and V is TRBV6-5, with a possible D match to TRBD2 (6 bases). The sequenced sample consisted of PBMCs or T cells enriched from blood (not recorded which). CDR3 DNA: TGTGCCAGCAGTTACGACGGGGGAACCATCTCCTACGAGCAGTACTTC. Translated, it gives CASSYDGGTISYEQYF.